This TCR beta chain stems from a study of shared clonotypes between healthy human individuals. General study results and limits: Around 5% of naive CD4 clonotypes were common to a handful of donors.

The CDR3 is 13 residues long. V was pared by 1 base and J by 6 bases, with 7 bases between. The germline V gene has CDR1 SGHTA and CDR2 FQGNSA. Using approximately 200 ng DNA, 30,000 or so T cell genomes, the sorted-subset replicate PCRs were run. The assay was immunoSEQ multiplex PCR, and TCRdb's table has in-frame clones only and misses some. The sample contains around 200,000 clones, 65% to 70% of which appear only once. Concerning this clone itself: Its antigen remains unidentified.

The origin of this receptor is a man aged 25 to 40 in good health. The chain employs TRBV7-2 and TRBJ1-3; D call uncertain. Material for sequencing was memory CD4+ T cells sorted from blood. Subset specified: CD45RA-negative fraction. CDR3 region: CASSLDRENTIYF. CDR3 in DNA: TGTGCCAGCAGCTTAGATCGGGAAAACACCATATATTTT. The whole variable domain, filled in from reference TRBV7-2 and TRBJ1-3, reads GAGVSQSPSNKVTEKGKDVELRCDPISGHTALYWYRQSLGQGLEFLIYFQGNSAPDKSGLPSDRFSAERTGGSVSTLTIQRTQQEDSAVYLCASSLDRENTIYFGEGSWLTVV.